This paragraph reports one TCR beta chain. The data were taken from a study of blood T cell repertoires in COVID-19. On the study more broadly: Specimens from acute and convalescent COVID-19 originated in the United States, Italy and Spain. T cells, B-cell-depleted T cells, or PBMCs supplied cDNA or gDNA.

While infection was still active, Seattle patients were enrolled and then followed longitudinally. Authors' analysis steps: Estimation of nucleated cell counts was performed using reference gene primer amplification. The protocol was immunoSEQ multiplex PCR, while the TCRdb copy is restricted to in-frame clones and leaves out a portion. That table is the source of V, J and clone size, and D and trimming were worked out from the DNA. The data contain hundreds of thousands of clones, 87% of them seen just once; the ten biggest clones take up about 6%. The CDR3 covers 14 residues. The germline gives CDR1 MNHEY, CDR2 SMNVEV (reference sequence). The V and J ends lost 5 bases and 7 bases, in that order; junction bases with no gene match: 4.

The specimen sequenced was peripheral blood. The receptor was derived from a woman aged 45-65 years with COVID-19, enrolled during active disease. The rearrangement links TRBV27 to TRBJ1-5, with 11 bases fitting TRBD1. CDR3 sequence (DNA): TGTGCCAGCAGTGGACAGGGGGCTCGGCAGCCCCAGCATTTT. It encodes CASSGQGARQPQHF.